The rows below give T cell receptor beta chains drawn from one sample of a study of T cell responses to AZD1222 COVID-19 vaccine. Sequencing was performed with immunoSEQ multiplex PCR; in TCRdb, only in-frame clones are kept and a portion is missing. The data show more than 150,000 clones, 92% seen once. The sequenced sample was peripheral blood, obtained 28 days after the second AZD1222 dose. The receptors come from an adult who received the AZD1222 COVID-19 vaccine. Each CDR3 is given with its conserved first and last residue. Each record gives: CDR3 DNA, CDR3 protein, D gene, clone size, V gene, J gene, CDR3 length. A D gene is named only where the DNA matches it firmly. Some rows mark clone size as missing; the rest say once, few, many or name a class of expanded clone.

TGTGCTAGTGGTTTGGGGGGCCTCAATACGCAGTATTTT	CASGLGGLNTQYF	.	.	TRBV12-5	TRBJ2-3	13
TGTGCCAGCAGCTTTTCAGGGAACACTGAAGCTTTCTTT	CASSFSGNTEAFF	.	.	TRBV7-2	TRBJ1-1	13
TGTGCCAGCAGCCAAGATGGACAGGGCAATCAGCCCCAGCATTTT	CASSQDGQGNQPQHF	TRBD1	.	TRBV4-2	TRBJ1-5	15
TGTGCCAGCAGTATAGGGACTAGCGGGGTCCTCTCCTACGAGCAGTACTTC	CASSIGTSGVLSYEQYF	TRBD2	.	TRBV27	TRBJ2-7	17
TGTGCCAGCAGCATAAACAGGGGGTTGGACACCGGGGAGCTGTTTTTT	CASSINRGLDTGELFF	.	few	TRBV21-1	TRBJ2-2	16
TGTGCCAGCAGCTTCAGCGGGGGGAAAGAGCAGTTCTTC	CASSFSGGKEQFF	TRBD2	once	TRBV3-1/TRBV3-2	TRBJ2-1	13
TGTGCCAGCAGTTTATCGGGGCGGAATTCACCCCTCCACTTT	CASSLSGRNSPLHF	.	.	TRBV27	TRBJ1-6	14
TGTGCCACCAGCAGAGGGGGGGGACTTGACAGGCGCTACGAGCAGTACTTC	CATSRGGGLDRRYEQYF	.	.	TRBV15	TRBJ2-7	17
TGTGCCAGCAACAGGGGCGTCAATGAGCAGTTCTTC	CASNRGVNEQFF	TRBD1	once	TRBV2	TRBJ2-1	12
TGTGCCAGCAACCCAGGGGCCCCACGTTCACCCCTCCACTTT	CASNPGAPRSPLHF	.	.	TRBV4-2	TRBJ1-6	14
TGCGCCAGCAGCCCGCGCGGCGGGGTGAACACCGGGGAGCTGTTTTTT	CASSPRGGVNTGELFF	.	.	TRBV5-1	TRBJ2-2	16
TGCAGCGTTGACCCCGGGGGCGGAAACGAGCAGTACTTC	CSVDPGGGNEQYF	.	.	TRBV29-1	TRBJ2-7	13
TGTGCCAGCAGCTTGGGGACGCGGACAGGCATACCCTTTGGGGAACTGTTTTTT	CASSLGTRTGIPFGELFF	TRBD1	once	TRBV5-5	TRBJ1-4	18
TGTGCCAGCAGCGTAGCGTGGACTAGCGGTTACAATGAGCAGTTCTTC	CASSVAWTSGYNEQFF	TRBD2	once	TRBV9	TRBJ2-1	16
TGTGCCAGCAGTCCGACAGGGCTCAATCAGCCCCAGCATTTT	CASSPTGLNQPQHF	TRBD1	.	TRBV2	TRBJ1-5	14
TGTGCCAGGGCCGCAGCCCTATACGATACGCAGTATTTT	CARAAALYDTQYF	.	.	TRBV6-6	TRBJ2-3	13
TGTGCCAGCAGCCTCCGACAGGGGGGAGTTCTGGACAATGAGCAGTTCTTC	CASSLRQGGVLDNEQFF	TRBD1	.	TRBV3-1/TRBV3-2	TRBJ2-1	17
TGTGCCAGCAGTTCGCCCGGCGAGGGACAGGGCGTGAAAACTGAAGCTTTCTTT	CASSSPGEGQGVKTEAFF	TRBD1	.	TRBV28	TRBJ1-1	18
TGTGCCAGTAGTATGGCCCCTTTATCGAGTAACACCGGGGAGCTGTTTTTT	CASSMAPLSSNTGELFF	.	.	TRBV19	TRBJ2-2	17
TGTGCCAGCAGCCCAGACTCTGGGGCCAACGTCCTGACTTTC	CASSPDSGANVLTF	.	.	TRBV6-4	TRBJ2-6	14
TGTGCCAGCAGCTTCAGACAGGGGGCGTTCGAAGCTTTCTTT	CASSFRQGAFEAFF	TRBD1	.	TRBV7-9	TRBJ1-1	14
TGTGCCAGCAGCCAAGGCAGGTCGAACGGGGAGCTGTTTTTT	CASSQGRSNGELFF	.	.	TRBV3-1/TRBV3-2	TRBJ2-2	14
TGTGCCAGCAGTGAAAGAGGGGCGAACACTGAAGCTTTCTTT	CASSERGANTEAFF	.	.	TRBV6-1	TRBJ1-1	14
TGTGCCATCAGGACAGATACGAACACTGAAGCTTTCTTT	CAIRTDTNTEAFF	.	.	TRBV10-3	TRBJ1-1	13
TGTGCCAGCCCGCGGGACAGGGACAATGAGCAGTTCTTC	CASPRDRDNEQFF	.	.	TRBV21-1	TRBJ2-1	13
TGCGCCAGCACTACCAGCGACAGGGGACGAGATGAAAAACTGTTTTTT	CASTTSDRGRDEKLFF	TRBD1	.	TRBV23-1	TRBJ1-4	16
TGTGCCAGCAGTCTCGACGGCTATGGCTACACCTTC	CASSLDGYGYTF	.	.	TRBV28	TRBJ1-2	12
TGTGCCAGCAGCGTCCGGGACAGGGATCCCGGGGAGCTGTTTTTT	CASSVRDRDPGELFF	TRBD1	.	TRBV9	TRBJ2-2	15
TGTGCCAGCAGCCTTGCGAGCGGGAGGCGGCCGTGGGAGCAGTACTTC	CASSLASGRRPWEQYF	TRBD2	once	TRBV27	TRBJ2-7	16
TGTGCCAGCAGCCCGACAGGGACCTCCACTGAAGCTTTCTTT	CASSPTGTSTEAFF	TRBD1	.	TRBV6-2/TRBV6-3	TRBJ1-1	14
TGTGCCAGCAGCTTGGGTACAACTCCGCGGGGCTACACCTTC	CASSLGTTPRGYTF	.	.	TRBV5-5	TRBJ1-2	14
TGTGCCACCAGTGCCCATAAGGGGGACGGCTACACCTTC	CATSAHKGDGYTF	.	.	TRBV24-1	TRBJ1-2	13
TGTGCCAGCAGTTCAGGACGGAGAGACTACTATGGCTACACCTTC	CASSSGRRDYYGYTF	.	.	TRBV27	TRBJ1-2	15
TGTGCCAGCAGCTTAAGGGGTTTATTAGAGACCCAGTACTTC	CASSLRGLLETQYF	.	once	TRBV7-9	TRBJ2-5	14
TGTGCCAGCAGCCAAGATTGGGGCCGGACATACTATGGCTACACCTTC	CASSQDWGRTYYGYTF	.	.	TRBV3-1/TRBV3-2	TRBJ1-2	16
TGTGCCAGCAGCCCGCTGCAGCGGGAGGGCTTACGGGGTACGCAGTATTTT	CASSPLQREGLRGTQYF	TRBD2	once	TRBV27	TRBJ2-3	17
TGTGCCAGCAGCTTGGGGACTACTTACGAGCAGTACTTC	CASSLGTTYEQYF	TRBD2	.	TRBV11-2	TRBJ2-7	13
TGTGCCAGCAGCTTAGGTCGAGCTAGCGGGAGTGATGAGCAGTTCTTC	CASSLGRASGSDEQFF	TRBD2	.	TRBV7-9	TRBJ2-1	16
TGTGCCAGCAGCTTAGTCGGCGGTCAGCCCCAGCATTTT	CASSLVGGQPQHF	.	once	TRBV11-1	TRBJ1-5	13
TGCAGTGCTAGGGGGACCTACGAGCAGTACTTC	CSARGTYEQYF	.	.	TRBV20-1	TRBJ2-7	11
TGTGCCAGCAGCTTATGGACAGGCCAAGAGACCCAGTACTTC	CASSLWTGQETQYF	TRBD1	.	TRBV11-2	TRBJ2-5	14
TGTGCCGGAACTCCAAACATGAACACTGAAGCTTTCTTT	CAGTPNMNTEAFF	.	once	TRBV30	TRBJ1-1	13
TGTGCCAGCAGTATACCCGGGACAGGACGTTACAATGAGCAGTTCTTC	CASSIPGTGRYNEQFF	TRBD1	.	TRBV6-2/TRBV6-3	TRBJ2-1	16
TGTGCCAGCAGCTTGGAGACAGGGGGCTCCTACGAGCAGTACTTC	CASSLETGGSYEQYF	TRBD1	.	TRBV5-4	TRBJ2-7	15
TGCGCCAGCAGCTTGTACCCCGCCCAAGAGACCCAGTACTTC	CASSLYPAQETQYF	.	.	TRBV5-1	TRBJ2-5	14
TGTGCCAGCAGCTTCGTCCCCTTAGAGGAAAAACTGTTTTTT	CASSFVPLEEKLFF	.	.	TRBV7-2	TRBJ1-4	14
TGTGCCAGCAAGATGGCAGGGTCAAGCCCCTACTATGGCTACACCTTC	CASKMAGSSPYYGYTF	.	.	TRBV28	TRBJ1-2	16
TGTGCCAGCAGCCCCGGTATTTGGGGCTACACCTTC	CASSPGIWGYTF	.	.	TRBV7-2	TRBJ1-2	12
TGTGCCAGCAGCCAGGGGAGGGGTTACACTGAAGCTTTCTTT	CASSQGRGYTEAFF	.	.	TRBV3-1/TRBV3-2	TRBJ1-1	14
TGTGCCAGCAGCTTAGGACTAGCGGGAGGTTACCACAATGAGCAGTTCTTC	CASSLGLAGGYHNEQFF	TRBD2	.	TRBV7-9	TRBJ2-1	17
TGTGCTAGTGGTTCCGGACAGGGGCCCCATGAGACCCAGTACTTC	CASGSGQGPHETQYF	TRBD1	.	TRBV12-5	TRBJ2-5	15
TGTGCCACCTCAGGGGGTGTAGCAACTAATGAAAAACTGTTTTTT	CATSGGVATNEKLFF	TRBD1	.	TRBV15	TRBJ1-4	15
TGTGCCAGTAGTAGGGACGGACCGGCCAGGGACTCCTCCTACAATGAGCAGTTCTTC	CASSRDGPARDSSYNEQFF	.	.	TRBV19	TRBJ2-1	19
TGCGCCAGCACCCCCTATGGGGCCAATGAGCAGTTCTTC	CASTPYGANEQFF	.	.	TRBV5-1	TRBJ2-1	13
TGCGCCAGCAGTGAGACCCATTCACCCCTCCACTTT	CASSETHSPLHF	.	.	TRBV10-1	TRBJ1-6	12